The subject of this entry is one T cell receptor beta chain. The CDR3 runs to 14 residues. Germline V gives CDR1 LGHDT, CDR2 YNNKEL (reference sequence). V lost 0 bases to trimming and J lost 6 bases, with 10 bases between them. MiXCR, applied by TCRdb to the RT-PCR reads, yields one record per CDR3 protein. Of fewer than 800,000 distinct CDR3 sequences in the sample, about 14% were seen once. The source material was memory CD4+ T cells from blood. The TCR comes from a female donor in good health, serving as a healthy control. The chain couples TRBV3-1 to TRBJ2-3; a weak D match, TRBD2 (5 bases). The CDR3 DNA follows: TGTGCCAGCAGCCAAGATCCTAGCATGGATACGCAGTATTTT. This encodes CASSQDPSMDTQYF.